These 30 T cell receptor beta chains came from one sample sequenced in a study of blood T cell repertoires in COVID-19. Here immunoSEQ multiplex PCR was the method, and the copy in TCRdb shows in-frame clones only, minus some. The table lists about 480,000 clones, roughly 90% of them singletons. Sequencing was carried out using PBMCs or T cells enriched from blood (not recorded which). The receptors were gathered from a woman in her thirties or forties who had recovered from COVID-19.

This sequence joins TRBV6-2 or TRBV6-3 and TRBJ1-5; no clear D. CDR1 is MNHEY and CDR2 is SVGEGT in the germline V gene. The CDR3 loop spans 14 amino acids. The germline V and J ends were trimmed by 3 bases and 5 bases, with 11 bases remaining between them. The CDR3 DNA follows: TGTGCCAGCAGTTATTTTGCAGAAGATCAGCCCCAGCATTTT. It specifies CASSYFAEDQPQHF.

The CDR3 DNA is TGCGCCAGCAGCCAGGGGGGGGAGGCAGGGTACACCGGGGAGCTGTTTTTT. It is translated as CASSQGGEAGYTGELFF. This sequence joins TRBV4-3 and TRBJ2-2, with 7 positions matching TRBD2. The J segment lost 3 bases and the V segment lost 3 bases, leaving 10 bases of the junction unmatched. From germline, CDR1 is LGHNA and CDR2 YSLEER. The CDR3 extends over 17 amino acids.

CDR3 in amino acids: CASSEARGAMSYEQYF. The CDR3 DNA reads TGTGCCAGCAGTGAAGCGCGGGGGGCGATGTCCTACGAGCAGTACTTC. The V and J genes are TRBV6-1 and TRBJ2-7; TRBD2 aligns across 8 bases. CDR1 and CDR2 (germline): MNHNS, SASEGT. The CDR3 loop spans 16 amino acids. V shed 0 bases, J shed 1 base, and the junction held 5 bases outside the gene matches.

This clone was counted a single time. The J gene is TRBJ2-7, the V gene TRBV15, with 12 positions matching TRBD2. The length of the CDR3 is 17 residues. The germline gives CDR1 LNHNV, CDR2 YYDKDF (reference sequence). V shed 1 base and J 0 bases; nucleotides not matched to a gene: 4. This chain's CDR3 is CATSRGLAGGSSYEQYF. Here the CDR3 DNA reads TGTGCCACCAGCAGAGGCCTAGCGGGAGGGAGCTCCTACGAGCAGTACTTC. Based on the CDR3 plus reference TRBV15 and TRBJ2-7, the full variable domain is DAMVIQNPRYQVTQFGKPVTLSCSQTLNHNVMYWYQQKSSQAPKLLFHYYDKDFNNEADTPDNFQSRRPNTSFCFLDIRSPGLGDTAMYLCATSRGLAGGSSYEQYFGPGTRLTVT.

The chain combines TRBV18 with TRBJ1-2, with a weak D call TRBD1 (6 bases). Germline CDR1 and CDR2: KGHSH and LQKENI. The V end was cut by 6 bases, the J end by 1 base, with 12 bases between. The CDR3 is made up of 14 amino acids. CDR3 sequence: CASSLRQDNYGYTF. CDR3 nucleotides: TGTGCCAGCTCGCTGCGACAGGATAACTATGGCTACACCTTC.

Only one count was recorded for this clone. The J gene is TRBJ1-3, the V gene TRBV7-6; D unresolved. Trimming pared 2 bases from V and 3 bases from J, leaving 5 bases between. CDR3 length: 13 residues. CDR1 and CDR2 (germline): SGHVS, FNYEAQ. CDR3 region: CASSLNSGNTIYF. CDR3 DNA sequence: TGTGCCAGCAGCTTAAACAGTGGAAACACCATATATTTT.

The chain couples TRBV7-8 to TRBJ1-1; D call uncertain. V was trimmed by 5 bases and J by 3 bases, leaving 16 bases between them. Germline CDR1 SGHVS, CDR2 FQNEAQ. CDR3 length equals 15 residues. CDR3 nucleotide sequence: TGTGCCAGCAGCGTCTTACCAACAGTTTACACTGAAGCTTTCTTT. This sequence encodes CASSVLPTVYTEAFF.

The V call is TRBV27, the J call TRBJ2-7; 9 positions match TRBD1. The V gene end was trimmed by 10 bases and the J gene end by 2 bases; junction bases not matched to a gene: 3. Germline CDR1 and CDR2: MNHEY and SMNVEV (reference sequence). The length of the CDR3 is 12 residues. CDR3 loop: CATGTGPYEQYF. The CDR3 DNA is TGTGCCACAGGGACAGGGCCCTACGAGCAGTACTTC.

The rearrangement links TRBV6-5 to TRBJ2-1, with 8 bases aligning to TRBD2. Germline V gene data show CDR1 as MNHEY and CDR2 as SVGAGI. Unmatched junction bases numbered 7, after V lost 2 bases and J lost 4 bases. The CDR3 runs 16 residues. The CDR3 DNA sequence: TGTGCCAGCAGTTACGCGGGGACTAGTACTTACAATGAGCAGTTCTTC. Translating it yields CASSYAGTSTYNEQFF.

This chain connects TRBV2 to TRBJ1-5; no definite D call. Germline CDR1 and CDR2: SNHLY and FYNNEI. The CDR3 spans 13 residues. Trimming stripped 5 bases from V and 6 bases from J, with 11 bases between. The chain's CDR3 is CASSSRGLQPQHF. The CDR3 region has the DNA TGTGCCAGCAGTAGCCGAGGCCTTCAGCCCCAGCATTTT.

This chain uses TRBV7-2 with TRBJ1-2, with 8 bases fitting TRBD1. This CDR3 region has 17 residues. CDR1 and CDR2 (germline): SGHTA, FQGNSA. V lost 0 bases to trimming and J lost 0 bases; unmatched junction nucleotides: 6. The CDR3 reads CASSLASGQASNYGYTF. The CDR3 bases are TGTGCCAGCAGCTTAGCGTCGGGACAGGCTTCTAACTATGGCTACACCTTC. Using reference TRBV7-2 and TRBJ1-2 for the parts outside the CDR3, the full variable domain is GAGVSQSPSNKVTEKGKDVELRCDPISGHTALYWYRQSLGQGLEFLIYFQGNSAPDKSGLPSDRFSAERTGGSVSTLTIQRTQQEDSAVYLCASSLASGQASNYGYTFGSGTRLTVV.

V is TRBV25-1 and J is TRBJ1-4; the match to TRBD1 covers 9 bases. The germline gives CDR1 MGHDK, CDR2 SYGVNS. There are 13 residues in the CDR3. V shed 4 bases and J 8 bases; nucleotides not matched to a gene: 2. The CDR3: CASSGTGEEKLFF. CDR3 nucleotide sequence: TGTGCCAGCAGTGGGACAGGGGAGGAAAAACTGTTTTTT. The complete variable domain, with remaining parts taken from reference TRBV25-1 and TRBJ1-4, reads EADIYQTPRYLVIGTGKKITLECSQTMGHDKMYWYQQDPGMELHLIHYSYGVNSTEKGDLSSESTVSRIRTEHFPLTLESARPSHTSQYLCASSGTGEEKLFFGSGTQLSVL.

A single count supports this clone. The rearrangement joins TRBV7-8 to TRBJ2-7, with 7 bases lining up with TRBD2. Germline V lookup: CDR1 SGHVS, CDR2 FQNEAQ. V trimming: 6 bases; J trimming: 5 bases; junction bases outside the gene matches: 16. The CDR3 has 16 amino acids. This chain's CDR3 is CASSPGRGARSHEQYF. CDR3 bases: TGTGCCAGCAGTCCAGGGAGGGGAGCTAGATCCCACGAGCAGTACTTC.

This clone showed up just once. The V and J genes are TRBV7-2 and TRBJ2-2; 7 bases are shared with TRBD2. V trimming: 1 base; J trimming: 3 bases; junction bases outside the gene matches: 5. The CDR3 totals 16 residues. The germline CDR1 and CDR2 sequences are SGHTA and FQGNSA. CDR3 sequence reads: CASSLGAGTYTGELFF. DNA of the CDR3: TGTGCCAGCAGCTTAGGAGCGGGGACGTACACCGGGGAGCTGTTTTTT.

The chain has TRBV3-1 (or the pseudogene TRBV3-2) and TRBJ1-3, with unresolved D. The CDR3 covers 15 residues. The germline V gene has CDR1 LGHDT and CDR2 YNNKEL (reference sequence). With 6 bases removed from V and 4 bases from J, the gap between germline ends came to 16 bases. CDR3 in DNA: TGTGCCAGCAGAGATGGCGGTGCGCCCGGAAACACCATATATTTT. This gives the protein CASRDGGAPGNTIYF.

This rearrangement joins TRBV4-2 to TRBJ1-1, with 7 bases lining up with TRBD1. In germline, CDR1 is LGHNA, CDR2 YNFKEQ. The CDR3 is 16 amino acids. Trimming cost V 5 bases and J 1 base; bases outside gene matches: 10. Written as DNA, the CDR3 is TGTGCCAGCAGCTCACCCAAGGGGGCAGGGAACACTGAAGCTTTCTTT. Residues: CASSSPKGAGNTEAFF.

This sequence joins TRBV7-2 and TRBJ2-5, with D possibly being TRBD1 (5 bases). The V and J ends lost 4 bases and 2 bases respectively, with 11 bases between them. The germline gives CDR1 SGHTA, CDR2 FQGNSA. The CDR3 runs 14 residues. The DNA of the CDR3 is TGTGCCAGCAGCTCATGGGGCAGTCAAGAGACCCAGTACTTC. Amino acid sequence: CASSSWGSQETQYF.

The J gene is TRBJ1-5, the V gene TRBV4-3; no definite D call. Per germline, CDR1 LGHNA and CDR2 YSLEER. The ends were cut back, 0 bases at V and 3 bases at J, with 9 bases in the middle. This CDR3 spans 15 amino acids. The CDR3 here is CASSQDRGFNQPQHF. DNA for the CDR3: TGCGCCAGCAGCCAAGATAGAGGATTCAATCAGCCCCAGCATTTT.

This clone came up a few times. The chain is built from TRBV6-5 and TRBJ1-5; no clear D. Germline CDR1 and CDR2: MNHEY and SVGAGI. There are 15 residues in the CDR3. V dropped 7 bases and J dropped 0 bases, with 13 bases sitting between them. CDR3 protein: CASTWTGDSNQPQHF. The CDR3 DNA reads TGTGCCAGCACGTGGACGGGAGATAGCAATCAGCCCCAGCATTTT.

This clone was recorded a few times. CDR3 sequence (DNA): TGCGCCAGCGGGGACTCCCGGGGGGGGACCCAGTACTTC. Amino acid sequence: CASGDSRGGTQYF. The chain couples TRBV10-2 to TRBJ2-5, with 8 bases that match TRBD2. This CDR3 region has 13 residues. Trimming cost V 8 bases and J 7 bases; bases outside gene matches: 9. Germline CDR1 reads WSHSY; CDR2 reads SAAADI.

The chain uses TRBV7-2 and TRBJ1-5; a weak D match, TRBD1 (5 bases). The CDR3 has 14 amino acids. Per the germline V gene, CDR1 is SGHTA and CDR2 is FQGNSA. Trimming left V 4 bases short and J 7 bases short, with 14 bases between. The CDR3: CASSYGGAGQPQHF. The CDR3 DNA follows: TGTGCCAGCAGCTACGGCGGGGCGGGCCAGCCCCAGCATTTT.

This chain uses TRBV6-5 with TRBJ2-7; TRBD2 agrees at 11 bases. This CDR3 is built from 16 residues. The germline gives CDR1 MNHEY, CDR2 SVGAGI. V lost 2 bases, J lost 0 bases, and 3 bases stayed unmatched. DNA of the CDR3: TGTGCCAGCAGTTACACGGGACTAGCGGACTCCTACGAGCAGTACTTC. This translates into CASSYTGLADSYEQYF.

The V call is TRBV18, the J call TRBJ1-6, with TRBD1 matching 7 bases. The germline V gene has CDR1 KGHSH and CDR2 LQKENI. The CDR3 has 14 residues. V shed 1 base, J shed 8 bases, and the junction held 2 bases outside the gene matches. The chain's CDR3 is CASSPRQGDSPLHF. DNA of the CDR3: TGTGCCAGCTCACCACGACAGGGAGATTCACCCCTCCACTTT.

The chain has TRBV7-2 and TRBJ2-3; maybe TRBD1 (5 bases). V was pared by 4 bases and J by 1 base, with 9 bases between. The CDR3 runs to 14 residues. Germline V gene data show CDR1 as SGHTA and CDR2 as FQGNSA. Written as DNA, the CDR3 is TGTGCCAGCAGCTATCGACAGCGCACAGATACGCAGTATTTT. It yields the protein CASSYRQRTDTQYF.

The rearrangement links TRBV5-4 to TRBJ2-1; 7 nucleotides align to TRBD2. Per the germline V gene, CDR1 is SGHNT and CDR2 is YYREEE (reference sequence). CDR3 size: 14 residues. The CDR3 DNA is TGTGGGGCGGGAGACCCGGGAAGACACGATGAGCAGTTCTTC. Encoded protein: CGAGDPGRHDEQFF.

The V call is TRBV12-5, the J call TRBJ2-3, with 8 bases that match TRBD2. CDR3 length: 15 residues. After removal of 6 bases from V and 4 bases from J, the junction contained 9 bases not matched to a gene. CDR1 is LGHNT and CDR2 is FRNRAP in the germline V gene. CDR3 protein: CASGKAGEVADTQYF. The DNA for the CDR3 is TGTGCTAGTGGAAAAGCGGGAGAGGTTGCAGATACGCAGTATTTT.

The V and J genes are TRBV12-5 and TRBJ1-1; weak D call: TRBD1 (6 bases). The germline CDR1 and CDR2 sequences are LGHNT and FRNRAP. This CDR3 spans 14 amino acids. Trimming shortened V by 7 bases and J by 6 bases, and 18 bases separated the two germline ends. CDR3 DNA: TGTGCTAGTGCCCTACTGCCAGGGGACGCTGAAGCTTTCTTT. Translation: CASALLPGDAEAFF.

The CDR3 coding sequence is TGTGCCAGCAGCAAAGTCAGCCGTCGGGGGGAGGGAAAACTGTTTTTT. As protein: CASSKVSRRGEGKLFF. V usage is TRBV21-1 and J usage is TRBJ1-4. TRBV21-1 is a pseudogene locus. CDR3 length equals 16 residues.

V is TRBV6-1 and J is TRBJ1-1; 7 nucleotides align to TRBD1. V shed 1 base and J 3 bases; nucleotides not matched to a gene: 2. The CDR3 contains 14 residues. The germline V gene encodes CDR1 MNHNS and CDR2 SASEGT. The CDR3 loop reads CASSEEGAYTEAFF. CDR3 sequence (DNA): TGTGCCAGCAGTGAAGAGGGGGCGTACACTGAAGCTTTCTTT.

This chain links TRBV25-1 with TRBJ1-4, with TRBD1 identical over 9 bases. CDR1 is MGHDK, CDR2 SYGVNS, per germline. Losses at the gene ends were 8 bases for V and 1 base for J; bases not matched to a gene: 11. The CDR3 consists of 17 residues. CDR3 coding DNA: TGTGCCAGCTTTGAGGACAGGGGTTTAAGAACTAATGAAAAACTGTTTTTT. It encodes CASFEDRGLRTNEKLFF. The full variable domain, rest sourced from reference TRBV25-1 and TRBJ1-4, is EADIYQTPRYLVIGTGKKITLECSQTMGHDKMYWYQQDPGMELHLIHYSYGVNSTEKGDLSSESTVSRIRTEHFPLTLESARPSHTSQYLCASFEDRGLRTNEKLFFGSGTQLSVL.